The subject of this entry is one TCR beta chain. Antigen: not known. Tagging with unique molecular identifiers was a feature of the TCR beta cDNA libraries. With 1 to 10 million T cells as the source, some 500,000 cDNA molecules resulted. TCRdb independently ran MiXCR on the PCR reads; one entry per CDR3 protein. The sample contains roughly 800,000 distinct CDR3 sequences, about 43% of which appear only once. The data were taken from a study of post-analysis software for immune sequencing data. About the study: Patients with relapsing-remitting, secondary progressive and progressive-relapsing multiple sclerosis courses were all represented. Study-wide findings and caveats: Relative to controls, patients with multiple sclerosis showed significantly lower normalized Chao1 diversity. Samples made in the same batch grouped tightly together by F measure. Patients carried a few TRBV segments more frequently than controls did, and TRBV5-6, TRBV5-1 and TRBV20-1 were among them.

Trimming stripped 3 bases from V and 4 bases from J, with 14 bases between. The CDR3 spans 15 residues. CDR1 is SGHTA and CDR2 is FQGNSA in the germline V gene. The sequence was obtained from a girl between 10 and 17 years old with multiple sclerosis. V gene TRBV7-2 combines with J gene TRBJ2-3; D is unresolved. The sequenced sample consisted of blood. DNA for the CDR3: TGTGCCAGCAGCTTTTGGAGTTCTGATGCAGATACGCAGTATTTT. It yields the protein CASSFWSSDADTQYF.